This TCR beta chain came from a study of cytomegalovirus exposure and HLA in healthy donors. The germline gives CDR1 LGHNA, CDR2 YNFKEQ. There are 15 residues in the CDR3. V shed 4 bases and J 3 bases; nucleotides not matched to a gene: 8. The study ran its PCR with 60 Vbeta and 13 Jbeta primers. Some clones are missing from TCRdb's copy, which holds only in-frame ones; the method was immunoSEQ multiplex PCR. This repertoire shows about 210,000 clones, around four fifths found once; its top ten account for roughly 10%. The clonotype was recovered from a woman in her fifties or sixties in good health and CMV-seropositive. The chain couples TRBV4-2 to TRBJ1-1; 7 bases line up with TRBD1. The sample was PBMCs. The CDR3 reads CASSLEGQGDTEAFF. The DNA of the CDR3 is TGTGCCAGCAGCCTAGAGGGCCAGGGGGACACTGAAGCTTTCTTT.